This is a list of T cell receptor beta chains from one sample in a study of pediatric ulcerative colitis. TCRdb's table, derived via immunoSEQ multiplex PCR, lists solely in-frame clones and lacks some. The sample includes roughly 64,000 clones, 86% of them seen just once. Sequencing was carried out using blood. The receptors shown here come from a boy aged 5 to 17 with severe ulcerative colitis. Both conserved end residues are part of each CDR3. The D gene is left open where the match is weak. Size is omitted from some rows. Given values are once, few, many or a class for expanded clones.

D gene: TRBD2
V gene: TRBV6-5
J gene: TRBJ2-3
clone size: -
CDR3 DNA: TGTGCCAGCAGGAGCGGGAGTTACGATACGCAGTATTTT
CDR3 protein: CASRSGSYDTQYF

D gene: -
V gene: TRBV5-1
J gene: TRBJ2-1
clone size: few
CDR3 DNA: TGCGCCAGCAGTCTAAGCAATGAGCAGTTCTTC
CDR3 protein: CASSLSNEQFF

D gene: -
V gene: TRBV7-9
J gene: TRBJ1-5
clone size: -
CDR3 DNA: TGTGCCAGCAGCAGGGGGAGTTGGGATCAGCCCCAGCATTTT
CDR3 protein: CASSRGSWDQPQHF

D gene: TRBD2
V gene: TRBV7-9
J gene: TRBJ2-2
clone size: -
CDR3 DNA: TGTGCCAGCAGTTCACCCGGACTAGCGGGAGGGCCCACCGGGGAGCTGTTTTTT
CDR3 protein: CASSSPGLAGGPTGELFF

D gene: TRBD2
V gene: TRBV19
J gene: TRBJ2-1
clone size: -
CDR3 DNA: TGTGCCAGTAGTACCCGGGTCGCCCTAGCGGGGCGTTACAATGAGCAGTTCTTC
CDR3 protein: CASSTRVALAGRYNEQFF

D gene: TRBD1
V gene: TRBV2
J gene: TRBJ1-3
clone size: -
CDR3 DNA: TGTGCCAGCAGAGGACAGGCTGGAAACACCATATATTTT
CDR3 protein: CASRGQAGNTIYF

D gene: TRBD2
V gene: TRBV7-9
J gene: TRBJ2-1
clone size: -
CDR3 DNA: TGTGCCAGCAGCTTATTGATAGCGGGAGTAGGCAATGAGCAGTTCTTC
CDR3 protein: CASSLLIAGVGNEQFF

D gene: TRBD2
V gene: TRBV14
J gene: TRBJ2-5
clone size: -
CDR3 DNA: TGTGCCAGCAGCCAAACCCTCCCATGGACTAGCGAACCACAAGAGACCCAGTACTTC
CDR3 protein: CASSQTLPWTSEPQETQYF

D gene: TRBD2
V gene: TRBV6-1
J gene: TRBJ2-1
clone size: -
CDR3 DNA: TGTGCCTCCCGACTAGCGGGAAGCGATGAGCAGTTCTTC
CDR3 protein: CASRLAGSDEQFF

D gene: -
V gene: TRBV6-5
J gene: TRBJ1-2
clone size: -
CDR3 DNA: TGTGCCAGCAGTTACTCGAGCGGGGGCGACGTCTATGGCTACACCTTC
CDR3 protein: CASSYSSGGDVYGYTF

D gene: TRBD2
V gene: TRBV27
J gene: TRBJ2-7
clone size: -
CDR3 DNA: TGTGCCAGCAGTTTATTCGGACTAGCGGGAGTCGAGCAGTACTTC
CDR3 protein: CASSLFGLAGVEQYF

D gene: TRBD1
V gene: TRBV19
J gene: TRBJ2-7
clone size: -
CDR3 DNA: TGTGCCAGTAGAACAGGGGACGAGCAGTACTTC
CDR3 protein: CASRTGDEQYF

D gene: TRBD1
V gene: TRBV19
J gene: TRBJ1-5
clone size: -
CDR3 DNA: TGTGCCAGTAGATCCGGGACAGGGAGGCAGCCCCAGCATTTT
CDR3 protein: CASRSGTGRQPQHF

D gene: TRBD2
V gene: TRBV14
J gene: TRBJ2-1
clone size: -
CDR3 DNA: TGTGCCAGCAGCCACAGGACTAGCTACAATGAGCAGTTCTTC
CDR3 protein: CASSHRTSYNEQFF

D gene: TRBD2
V gene: TRBV28
J gene: TRBJ2-5
clone size: -
CDR3 DNA: TGTGCCAGCAGGGAAAGCGGGAGTGGAGAGACCCAGTACTTC
CDR3 protein: CASRESGSGETQYF

D gene: TRBD1
V gene: TRBV9
J gene: TRBJ1-2
clone size: -
CDR3 DNA: TGTGCCAGCAGCCCCACAGGGGAGGGGTCGAATGGCTACACCTTC
CDR3 protein: CASSPTGEGSNGYTF

D gene: -
V gene: TRBV6-5
J gene: TRBJ1-2
clone size: -
CDR3 DNA: TGTGCCAGCAGTTACTCGGATCCGGACGGAGGCTATGGCTACACCTTC
CDR3 protein: CASSYSDPDGGYGYTF

D gene: TRBD2
V gene: TRBV7-3
J gene: TRBJ2-1
clone size: -
CDR3 DNA: TGTGCCAGCAGCCTCCGGACTAGCGGGAGTTCTGAGCAGTTCTTC
CDR3 protein: CASSLRTSGSSEQFF

D gene: -
V gene: TRBV6-1
J gene: TRBJ2-7
clone size: -
CDR3 DNA: TGTGCCAGCACCAAAGGGAGTGGGACAAACTACGAGCAGTACTTC
CDR3 protein: CASTKGSGTNYEQYF

D gene: -
V gene: TRBV29-1
J gene: TRBJ1-5
clone size: -
CDR3 DNA: TGCAGCGTTGGGTCAACAGGGTCCACGGATCAGCCCCAGCATTTT
CDR3 protein: CSVGSTGSTDQPQHF

D gene: -
V gene: TRBV4-1
J gene: TRBJ2-2
clone size: -
CDR3 DNA: TGCGCCAGCAAGCAAGAAATTAAGTGGGAGACGAACACCGGGGAGCTGTTTTTT
CDR3 protein: CASKQEIKWETNTGELFF

D gene: -
V gene: TRBV19
J gene: TRBJ2-5
clone size: -
CDR3 DNA: TGTGCCAGTCAAGCAGCTCTCCAAGAGACCCAGTACTTC
CDR3 protein: CASQAALQETQYF

D gene: TRBD2
V gene: TRBV6-5
J gene: TRBJ2-1
clone size: -
CDR3 DNA: TGTGCCAGCAGTTACTCGACTAGCGGGAGCGCTGAGCAGTTCTTC
CDR3 protein: CASSYSTSGSAEQFF

D gene: TRBD2
V gene: TRBV4-1
J gene: TRBJ2-1
clone size: -
CDR3 DNA: TGCGCCAGCAGCCAGGATCTAGCGGGAGCGTACAATGAGCAGTTCTTC
CDR3 protein: CASSQDLAGAYNEQFF

D gene: TRBD1
V gene: TRBV27
J gene: TRBJ2-5
clone size: -
CDR3 DNA: TGTGCCAGCAGTAGGGGGACAGGCGTAGAGACCCAGTACTTC
CDR3 protein: CASSRGTGVETQYF

D gene: -
V gene: TRBV6-1
J gene: TRBJ2-7
clone size: -
CDR3 DNA: TGTGCCAGCAGTGTCGATGGACTAAGCGTCGAGCAGTACTTC
CDR3 protein: CASSVDGLSVEQYF

D gene: -
V gene: TRBV11-1
J gene: TRBJ2-3
clone size: -
CDR3 DNA: TGTGCCAGCAGCTTAGCGTCCGGCAGGCCCACAGATACGCAGTATTTT
CDR3 protein: CASSLASGRPTDTQYF

D gene: TRBD1
V gene: TRBV11-3
J gene: TRBJ2-5
clone size: -
CDR3 DNA: TGTGCCAGCAGCTTAGTTGGGACAGGGGTGACCCAGTACTTC
CDR3 protein: CASSLVGTGVTQYF

D gene: TRBD1
V gene: TRBV6-1
J gene: TRBJ1-5
clone size: -
CDR3 DNA: TGTGCCAGCAGTGCAACAGGGGGCGCGGGCAATCAGCCCCAGCATTTT
CDR3 protein: CASSATGGAGNQPQHF

D gene: -
V gene: TRBV9
J gene: TRBJ1-2
clone size: -
CDR3 DNA: TGTGCCAGCAGCGTAGGTTCGGAGGCGGACTATGGCTACACCTTC
CDR3 protein: CASSVGSEADYGYTF

D gene: TRBD1
V gene: TRBV19
J gene: TRBJ1-2
clone size: -
CDR3 DNA: TGTGCCACCGAAAGACAGGGCTACTATGGCTACACCTTC
CDR3 protein: CATERQGYYGYTF

D gene: -
V gene: TRBV19
J gene: TRBJ1-2
clone size: -
CDR3 DNA: TGTGCCAGTAGTATTGAGGGGAACTATGGCTACACCTTC
CDR3 protein: CASSIEGNYGYTF

D gene: TRBD2
V gene: TRBV7-9
J gene: TRBJ2-1
clone size: -
CDR3 DNA: TGTGCCAGCAGCCCTGGGACTAGCGGGATTGATGAGCAGTTCTTC
CDR3 protein: CASSPGTSGIDEQFF

D gene: TRBD2
V gene: TRBV11-2
J gene: TRBJ2-1
clone size: -
CDR3 DNA: TGTGCCAGCAGCTTTGGTGGGAGGGCCGGGAATGAGCAGTTCTTC
CDR3 protein: CASSFGGRAGNEQFF

D gene: -
V gene: TRBV27
J gene: TRBJ2-7
clone size: -
CDR3 DNA: TGTGCCAGCAGCCCAAATAGGGGTATCACCTACGAGCAGTACTTC
CDR3 protein: CASSPNRGITYEQYF

D gene: TRBD1
V gene: TRBV18
J gene: TRBJ1-4
clone size: -
CDR3 DNA: TGTGCCAGCTCACACGGGACAGAGGAAGAAAAACTGTTTTTT
CDR3 protein: CASSHGTEEEKLFF

D gene: TRBD2
V gene: TRBV11-2
J gene: TRBJ2-7
clone size: -
CDR3 DNA: TGTGCCAGCAGCGCACTAGCGGAGTACTACGAGCAGTACTTC
CDR3 protein: CASSALAEYYEQYF

D gene: -
V gene: TRBV15
J gene: TRBJ2-7
clone size: -
CDR3 DNA: TGTGCCACCAGCAGGGGTTCGCTAGGAGGGAAGAACCCCTACGAGCAGTACTTC
CDR3 protein: CATSRGSLGGKNPYEQYF

D gene: -
V gene: TRBV27
J gene: TRBJ1-5
clone size: -
CDR3 DNA: TGTGCCAGCAGTCCGGAAGGACAGAAGAGCAATCAGCCCCAGCATTTT
CDR3 protein: CASSPEGQKSNQPQHF

D gene: -
V gene: TRBV29-1
J gene: TRBJ1-2
clone size: -
CDR3 DNA: TGCAGCGTTGATCCAGGGGCAGGGAGTGGCTACACCTTC
CDR3 protein: CSVDPGAGSGYTF

D gene: -
V gene: TRBV9
J gene: TRBJ2-5
clone size: -
CDR3 DNA: TGTGCCAGCAGCCCCCAGAACCAAGAGACCCAGTACTTC
CDR3 protein: CASSPQNQETQYF

D gene: -
V gene: TRBV7-9
J gene: TRBJ2-5
clone size: -
CDR3 DNA: TGTGCCAGCAGCCCTGGGGGGTCGAGACGAGAGACCCAGTACTTC
CDR3 protein: CASSPGGSRRETQYF